Presented here are 22 T cell receptor beta chains from one specimen sequenced in a study of shared clonotypes between healthy human individuals. Measured with immunoSEQ multiplex PCR; TCRdb has only the in-frame clones, and not every one. Of about 2 million clones in the sample, 95% are singletons; the top ten hold 0.13%. Sequencing was done on a sample of naive CD4+ T cells sorted from blood. The subset: CD45RA+ positively selected. These receptors all come from a young man in good health.

The chain employs TRBV5-1 and TRBJ2-7; weak D call: TRBD1 (5 bases). There are 15 residues in the CDR3. Trimming removed 2 bases from V and 1 base from J, with 13 bases in between. CDR1 and CDR2 (germline): SGHRS, YFSETQ. The DNA of the CDR3 is TGCGCCAGCAGCTTACTGACAGCGTCGTCCTACGAGCAGTACTTC. Translation: CASSLLTASSYEQYF.

This clone was seen more than once but under ten times. The chain joins TRBV10-1 to TRBJ2-7, with D unclear. Trimming removed 0 bases at V and 6 bases at J, with 15 bases between. The CDR3 has 15 residues. From germline, CDR1 is WNHNN and CDR2 SYGVQD (reference sequence). CDR3 amino acids: CASSESRGLVSEQYF. The CDR3 DNA follows: TGCGCCAGCAGTGAGTCGAGAGGTCTCGTGAGCGAGCAGTACTTC.

The V and J genes are TRBV7-9 and TRBJ1-2; D remains ambiguous. Trimming stripped 1 base from V and 5 bases from J, with 11 bases between. This CDR3 comprises 14 residues. Germline assignment: CDR1 SEHNR and CDR2 FQNEAQ (reference sequence). The CDR3 sequence is CASSLGSQAYGYTF. CDR3 DNA sequence: TGTGCCAGCAGCTTAGGAAGTCAGGCGTATGGCTACACCTTC.

A single count supports this clone. V is TRBV7-9 and J is TRBJ2-5, with TRBD2 identical over 14 bases. Germline-derived CDR1 and CDR2 are SEHNR and FQNEAQ (reference sequence). The CDR3 loop spans 15 amino acids. V shed 5 bases and J 4 bases; nucleotides not matched to a gene: 3. CDR3: CASSQGLAGVETQYF. The CDR3 DNA is TGTGCCAGCAGCCAGGGACTAGCGGGGGTAGAGACCCAGTACTTC.

The rearrangement links TRBV4-3 to TRBJ1-2, with D unclear. V was pared by 1 base and J by 7 bases, with 16 bases between. The CDR3 spans 15 residues. In germline, CDR1 is LGHNA, CDR2 YSLEER. The DNA for the CDR3 is TGCGCCAGCAGCCAAGTTCGGGGAAGCAAGGGTGGCTACACCTTC. Protein product: CASSQVRGSKGGYTF.

This clone appeared a single time. Other DNA sequences in the same sample also yield this CDR3. The V call is TRBV5-1, the J call TRBJ2-7; 7 bases map to TRBD2. Per germline, CDR1 SGHRS and CDR2 YFSETQ. This CDR3 contains 14 residues. Trimming took 7 bases from V and 1 from J; bases not matched to a gene: 8. The CDR3 spells CASSPGGGSYEQYF. Here the CDR3 DNA reads TGCGCCAGCTCCCCGGGGGGAGGGTCCTACGAGCAGTACTTC.

The chain has TRBV6-1 and TRBJ1-5; D gene unclear. CDR3 length: 15 residues. Germline V gene sequence: CDR1 MNHNS, CDR2 SASEGT. With 5 bases removed from V and 15 bases from J, the gap between germline ends came to 26 bases. CDR3 loop: CASSTASVSAVSWHF. As DNA, the CDR3 is TGTGCCAGCAGTACCGCGTCCGTTTCAGCAGTTTCATGGCATTTT.

The rearrangement links TRBV27 to TRBJ1-4, with 9 positions matching TRBD1. Germline V lookup: CDR1 MNHEY, CDR2 SMNVEV (reference sequence). The CDR3 runs 13 residues. Losses at the gene ends were 8 bases for V and 13 bases for J; bases not matched to a gene: 11. The CDR3 sequence: CASGHRDRDRLFF. CDR3 DNA sequence: TGTGCCAGCGGTCACCGGGACAGGGACAGACTGTTTTTT.

A word on this clone: The sample has other DNA sequences that encode this CDR3 too. The chain has TRBV5-1 and TRBJ2-3; unclear D gene. Per germline, CDR1 SGHRS and CDR2 YFSETQ. V was shortened by 0 bases and J by 3 bases, with 5 bases between the two germline ends. This CDR3 spans 13 amino acids. Written as DNA, the CDR3 is TGCGCCAGCAGCTTGGGTCCGACAGATACGCAGTATTTT. Protein sequence: CASSLGPTDTQYF.

Here the CDR3 reads CASNRGGPNEKLFF. The CDR3 DNA sequence: TGTGCCAGTAATCGTGGAGGTCCGAATGAAAAACTGTTTTTT. This chain links TRBV19 with TRBJ1-4, with D uncertain. CDR1 and CDR2 from the germline V gene are LNHDA and SQIVND (reference sequence). CDR3 length: 14 amino acids. Trimming pared 7 bases from V and 5 bases from J, leaving 14 bases between.

This clone was detected only once. The chain links TRBV18 to TRBJ1-3; D not certain. V lost 3 bases to trimming and J lost 3 bases, with 12 bases between them. There are 15 residues in the CDR3. Germline V gives CDR1 KGHSH, CDR2 LQKENI. Here the CDR3 reads CASSPGLTLGNTIYF. In nucleotides, the CDR3 is TGTGCCAGCTCACCTGGGCTAACACTTGGAAACACCATATATTTT.

This chain uses TRBV12-5 with TRBJ1-1; the match to TRBD1 covers 8 bases. V lost 5 bases to trimming and J lost 9 bases; unmatched junction nucleotides: 11. The CDR3 length is 14 residues. CDR1 is LGHNT and CDR2 is FRNRAP in the germline V gene. As DNA, the CDR3 is TGTGCTAGTGGTGTTTCAGGGGGCAATATGAAAGCTTTCTTT. It encodes CASGVSGGNMKAFF.

This chain uses TRBV12-5 with TRBJ2-7, with 9 bases identical to TRBD1. The CDR3 sequence is 15 residues long. With V trimmed by 2 bases and J by 6 bases, 8 bases remained unmatched. Germline-derived CDR1 and CDR2 are LGHNT and FRNRAP. For the CDR3, the DNA is TGTGCTAGTGGTTTGTACTCGACAGGGGGAGGCGAGCAGTACTTC. The encoded protein is CASGLYSTGGGEQYF. The full variable domain, with the rest looked up from reference TRBV12-5 and TRBJ2-7, is DARVTQTPRHKVTEMGQEVTMRCQPILGHNTVFWYRQTMMQGLELLAYFRNRAPLDDSGMPKDRFSAEMPDATLATLKIQPSEPRDSAVYFCASGLYSTGGGEQYFGPGTRLTVT.

V is TRBV7-8 and J is TRBJ2-3; the D gene could be TRBD1 or TRBD2 (5 bases each). This CDR3 has 20 residues. The V and J ends lost 6 bases and 2 bases respectively, with 30 bases between them. Germline values: CDR1 SGHVS, CDR2 FQNEAQ. CDR3 region: CASRSRGAGEPVRYTDTQYF. The CDR3 DNA sequence: TGTGCCAGCAGGTCCCGGGGCGCGGGTGAGCCAGTAAGATACACAGATACGCAGTATTTT. The full variable domain, with the rest looked up from reference TRBV7-8 and TRBJ2-3, is GAGVSQSPRYKVAKRGQDVALRCDPISGHVSLFWYQQALGQGPEFLTYFQNEAQLDKSGLPSDRFFAERPEGSVSTLKIQRTQQEDSAVYLCASRSRGAGEPVRYTDTQYFGPGTRLTVL.

The chain joins TRBV7-2 to TRBJ1-5; no reliable D call. Trimming left V 7 bases short and J 7 bases short, with 11 bases between. This CDR3 spans 12 amino acids. Germline CDR1 and CDR2: SGHTA and FQGNSA. In nucleotides, the CDR3 is TGTGCCAGCACCATCACCGGGCAGCCCCAGCATTTT. Translated: CASTITGQPQHF.

This clone was counted once. The chain links TRBV11-2 to TRBJ1-2; 7 nucleotides align to TRBD1. The CDR3 has 17 amino acids. The ends lost 3 bases at V and 1 base at J; junction bases unmatched: 11. Germline V gene sequence: CDR1 SGHAT, CDR2 FQNNGV. The CDR3: CASSLIQGQFDNYGYTF. As DNA, the CDR3 is TGTGCCAGCAGCTTGATCCAGGGACAGTTTGATAACTATGGCTACACCTTC.

This sequence joins TRBV12-5 and TRBJ1-2, with D possibly being TRBD1 (6 bases). V lost 6 bases, J lost 9 bases, and 20 bases lay in between. This CDR3 is built from 14 residues. Germline V gene data show CDR1 as LGHNT and CDR2 as FRNRAP. CDR3 DNA sequence: TGTGCTAGTGGCCTGGACAGCCAACTATGGAGCTACACCTTC. Its translation is CASGLDSQLWSYTF.

The V and J genes are TRBV30 and TRBJ2-7, with D perhaps matching TRBD1 or TRBD2 (5 bases each). Per the germline V gene, CDR1 is GTSNPN and CDR2 is SVGIG (reference sequence). The V end lost 4 bases, the J end lost 3 bases, and 22 bases lay between the germline ends. The CDR3 spans 16 residues. CDR3 bases: TGTGCCTGGAACCCCGCACGACCGGGACGAAGCTACGAGCAGTACTTC. Translation: CAWNPARPGRSYEQYF. The complete variable domain, with remaining parts taken from reference TRBV30 and TRBJ2-7, reads SQTIHQWPATLVQPVGSPLSLECTVEGTSNPNLYWYRQAAGRGLQLLFYSVGIGQISSEVPQNLSASRPQDRQFILSSKKLLLSDSGFYLCAWNPARPGRSYEQYFGPGTRLTVT.

This sequence joins TRBV5-1 and TRBJ2-3; 8 nucleotides align to TRBD2. Losses at the gene ends were 5 bases for V and 3 bases for J; bases not matched to a gene: 8. The CDR3 runs 15 residues. Germline values: CDR1 SGHRS, CDR2 YFSETQ. DNA for the CDR3: TGCGCCAGCAGACCGACCGGGACTAGTACAGATACGCAGTATTTT. Its protein product is CASRPTGTSTDTQYF. The complete variable domain, with remaining parts taken from reference TRBV5-1 and TRBJ2-3, reads KAGVTQTPRYLIKTRGQQVTLSCSPISGHRSVSWYQQTPGQGLQFLFEYFSETQRNKGNFPGRFSGRQFSNSRSEMNVSTLELGDSALYLCASRPTGTSTDTQYFGPGTRLTVL.

The chain joins TRBV28 to TRBJ1-6; D unclear. V lost 1 base, J lost 0 bases, and 10 bases lay in between. The V gene's germline CDR1 is MDHEN and CDR2 SYDVKM. This CDR3 region has 17 residues. This CDR3 reads CASSLFQDSSYNSPLHF. DNA of the CDR3: TGTGCCAGCAGTTTATTTCAGGATAGCTCCTATAATTCACCCCTCCACTTT.

The genes are TRBV7-8 and TRBJ2-1, with D uncertain. The CDR3 is 13 residues long. Trimming stripped 4 bases from V and 8 bases from J, with 12 bases between. CDR1 SGHVS and CDR2 FQNEAQ come from the germline V gene. Written as DNA, the CDR3 is TGTGCCAGCAGCTCTGTCCCGCGCGATGAGCAGTTCTTC. It yields the protein CASSSVPRDEQFF. The full variable domain, with the rest looked up from reference TRBV7-8 and TRBJ2-1, is GAGVSQSPRYKVAKRGQDVALRCDPISGHVSLFWYQQALGQGPEFLTYFQNEAQLDKSGLPSDRFFAERPEGSVSTLKIQRTQQEDSAVYLCASSSVPRDEQFFGPGTRLTVL.

This chain links TRBV19 with TRBJ1-2; D may be TRBD1 (6 bases). The CDR3 runs to 15 residues. The V and J ends lost 0 bases and 8 bases respectively, with 16 bases between them. Per the germline V gene, CDR1 is LNHDA and CDR2 is SQIVND (reference sequence). CDR3 sequence (DNA): TGTGCCAGTAGTATAGACGCGCAGGGGCGTCTAGGCTACACCTTC. Translated: CASSIDAQGRLGYTF.